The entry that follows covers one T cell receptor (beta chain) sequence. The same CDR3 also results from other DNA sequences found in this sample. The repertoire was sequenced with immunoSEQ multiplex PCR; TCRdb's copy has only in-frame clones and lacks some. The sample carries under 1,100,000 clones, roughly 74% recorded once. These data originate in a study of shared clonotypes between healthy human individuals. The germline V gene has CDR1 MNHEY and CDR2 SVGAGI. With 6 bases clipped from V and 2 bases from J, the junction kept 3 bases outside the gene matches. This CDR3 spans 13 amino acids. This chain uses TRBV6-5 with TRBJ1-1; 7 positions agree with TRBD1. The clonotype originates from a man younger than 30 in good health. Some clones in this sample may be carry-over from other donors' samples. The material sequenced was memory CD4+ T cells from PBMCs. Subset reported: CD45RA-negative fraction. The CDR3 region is CASSRQGNTEAFF. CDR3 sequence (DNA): TGTGCCAGCAGCCGACAGGGAAACACTGAAGCTTTCTTT.